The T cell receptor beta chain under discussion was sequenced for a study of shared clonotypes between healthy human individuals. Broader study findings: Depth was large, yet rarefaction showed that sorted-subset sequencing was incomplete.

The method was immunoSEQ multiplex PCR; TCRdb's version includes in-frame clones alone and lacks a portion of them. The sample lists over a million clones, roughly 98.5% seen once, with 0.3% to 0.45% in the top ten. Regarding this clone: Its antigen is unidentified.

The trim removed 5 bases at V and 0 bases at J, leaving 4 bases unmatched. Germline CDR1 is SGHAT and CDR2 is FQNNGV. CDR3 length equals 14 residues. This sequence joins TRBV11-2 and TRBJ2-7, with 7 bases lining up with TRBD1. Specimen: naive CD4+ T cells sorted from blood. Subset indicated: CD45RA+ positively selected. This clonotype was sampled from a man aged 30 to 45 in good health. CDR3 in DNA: TGTGCCAGCAGCACGGACAGGAGCTCCTACGAGCAGTACTTC. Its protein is CASSTDRSSYEQYF. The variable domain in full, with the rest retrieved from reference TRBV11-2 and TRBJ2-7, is EAGVAQSPRYKIIEKRQSVAFWCNPISGHATLYWYQQILGQGPKLLIQFQNNGVVDDSQLPKDRFSAERLKGVDSTLKIQPAKLEDSAVYLCASSTDRSSYEQYFGPGTRLTVT.